This TCR beta chain was sequenced during a study of blood T cells in healthy people across ages. Primed by a sample-barcoded 5' primer and a J-beta primer mix, a second PCR proceeded for 7 to 11 cycles. TCRdb called the 5' RACE reads again in MiXCR, with one record for every CDR3 protein. Of 1,800,000 or so distinct CDR3 sequences in the sample, around 40% were seen once. In regard to this clonotype: Its antigen is currently unknown.

PBMCs numbering at least 6.5 million were isolated per sample. The study's findings and limits: Expanded clonotype changes were possibly confounded by unknown donor CMV status. Strongly correlated with naive T cell percentage was TCR beta diversity.

Input material: blood. This receptor was identified in a human donor in good health.

The CDR3 loop reads CASSLQTAANEKLFF. In DNA, the CDR3 is TGTGCCAGCAGCTTACAGACGGCGGCTAATGAAAAACTGTTTTTT. The V call is TRBV7-2, the J call TRBJ1-4, with D unresolved. The germline V and J ends were trimmed by 2 bases and 3 bases, with 10 bases remaining between them. CDR1 and CDR2 (germline): SGHTA, FQGNSA. The CDR3 is 15 residues long. Full variable domain (missing parts from reference TRBV7-2 and TRBJ1-4): GAGVSQSPSNKVTEKGKDVELRCDPISGHTALYWYRQSLGQGLEFLIYFQGNSAPDKSGLPSDRFSAERTGGSVSTLTIQRTQQEDSAVYLCASSLQTAANEKLFFGSGTQLSVL.